Following are 29 T cell receptor beta chains from one sample sequenced in a study of blood T cell repertoires in COVID-19. Sequencing was performed with immunoSEQ multiplex PCR; in TCRdb, only in-frame clones are kept and a portion is missing. Here the sample spans 400,000 or so clones, roughly 90% being singletons. Material: peripheral blood. Receptors originate from a man younger than 35 with COVID-19, enrolled during active disease.

This chain joins TRBV10-3 and TRBJ1-3; D not certain. Germline V gives CDR1 ENHRY, CDR2 SYGVKD. Trimming cost V 0 bases and J 2 bases, with 5 bases left between them. The CDR3 is 14 residues long. DNA for the CDR3: TGTGCCATCAGTGAGTCAACAGCTGGAAACACCATATATTTT. Translation gives CAISESTAGNTIYF.

This clone was detected only once. The J gene is TRBJ2-3, the V gene TRBV5-1, with 7 bases lining up with TRBD2. CDR3 size: 14 residues. In germline, CDR1 is SGHRS, CDR2 YFSETQ. V was pared by 9 bases and J by 2 bases, with 9 bases of the junction left unmatched. CDR3 sequence: CATGSGVTTDTQYF. CDR3 in DNA: TGCGCCACCGGAAGCGGGGTTACCACAGATACGCAGTATTTT.

This clone was detected once. The chain carries TRBV3-1 (or the pseudogene TRBV3-2) and TRBJ2-3; 9 bases agree with TRBD2. The CDR3 covers 16 residues. V trimming: 3 bases; J trimming: 2 bases; junction bases outside the gene matches: 6. Germline V CDR1 and CDR2: LGHDT, YNNKEL (reference sequence). The DNA for the CDR3 is TGTGCCAGCAGCCATGGGCGGACTAGCGCCACAGATACGCAGTATTTT. Its translation is CASSHGRTSATDTQYF.

J is TRBJ1-4 and V is TRBV30, with 7 bases that match TRBD1. The CDR3 contains 15 residues. Unmatched junction bases numbered 9, after V lost 2 bases and J lost 6 bases. Per the germline V gene, CDR1 is GTSNPN and CDR2 is SVGIG (reference sequence). CDR3 amino acids: CAWSPRTGFYEKLFF. The DNA of the CDR3 is TGTGCCTGGAGTCCTCGGACAGGCTTTTATGAAAAACTGTTTTTT.

This clone was counted a single time. The rearrangement links TRBV7-3 to TRBJ1-2; 8 positions match TRBD1. The CDR3 spans 15 residues. The junction had 5 bases not matched to a gene; V was cut back by 5 bases and J by 0 bases. CDR1 and CDR2 (germline): SGHTA, FQGTGA. The CDR3 DNA reads as TGTGCCAGCAGCCCCGACAGGGGAACTAACTATGGCTACACCTTC. This codes for CASSPDRGTNYGYTF.

Points on this clone: Additional DNA sequences in this sample encode the identical CDR3. The chain employs TRBV3-1 (or the pseudogene TRBV3-2) and TRBJ2-7; D gene ambiguous. Germline-derived CDR1 and CDR2 are LGHDT and YNNKEL (reference sequence). Trimming cost V 2 bases and J 1 base, with 3 bases left between them. The CDR3 extends over 12 amino acids. DNA of the CDR3: TGTGCCAGCAGCCAATATTCCTACGAGCAGTACTTC. This translates into CASSQYSYEQYF.

This chain joins TRBV7-8 and TRBJ2-2; D is possibly TRBD2 (5 bases). Between the trimmed V and J ends, which lost 3 bases and 5 bases, there was a span of 13 bases. This CDR3 region has 15 residues. The germline CDR1 and CDR2 sequences are SGHVS and FQNEAQ. The CDR3 is CASSLTGSLTGELFF. CDR3 DNA: TGTGCCAGCAGCTTGACGGGAAGCTTAACCGGGGAGCTGTTTTTT.

This CDR3 reads CASSVDRQIGEKLFF. The CDR3, as DNA: TGTGCCAGCAGCGTAGATCGACAGATAGGAGAAAAACTGTTTTTT. The chain combines TRBV9 with TRBJ1-4, with D possibly TRBD1 on 5 matching bases. Germline V gene data show CDR1 as SGDLS and CDR2 as YYNGEE. The CDR3 is made up of 15 amino acids. The germline V and J ends were trimmed by 0 bases and 8 bases, with 14 bases remaining between them.

J is TRBJ2-7 and V is TRBV29-1, with TRBD1 identical over 8 bases. CDR1 is SQVTM and CDR2 is ANQGSEA in the germline V gene. This CDR3 is 11 amino acids long. CDR3 DNA: TGCAGTGGGACAGGTTTCTACGAGCAGTACTTC. Its protein is CSGTGFYEQYF.

This chain joins TRBV27 and TRBJ1-1; TRBD1 matches at 8 bases. Germline assignment: CDR1 MNHEY and CDR2 SMNVEV (reference sequence). The CDR3 is made up of 17 amino acids. J lost 0 bases, V lost 6 bases, and 12 bases had no gene match. CDR3 nucleotide sequence: TGTGCCAGCAGCCCTACTACAGGGGGTTGGGTGAACACTGAAGCTTTCTTT. Its translation is CASSPTTGGWVNTEAFF.

The J gene is TRBJ2-7, the V gene TRBV29-1; the D gene is possibly TRBD1 (5 bases). From germline, CDR1 is SQVTM and CDR2 ANQGSEA. Trimming left V 3 bases short and J 6 bases short, with 12 bases between. CDR3 length: 12 amino acids. The CDR3 loop reads CSVEGQTAEQYF. CDR3 bases: TGCAGCGTTGAGGGGCAGACCGCCGAGCAGTACTTC.

CDR3 region: CASAATYRGRQPQHF. For the CDR3, the DNA is TGTGCCAGTGCAGCCACCTACAGGGGGCGACAGCCCCAGCATTTT. The genes are TRBV19 and TRBJ1-5; 9 bases match TRBD1. There are 15 residues in the CDR3. CDR1 and CDR2 from the germline V gene are LNHDA and SQIVND (reference sequence). The ends lost 8 bases at V and 7 bases at J; junction bases unmatched: 12.

The chain joins TRBV6-5 to TRBJ1-1; maybe TRBD1 (6 bases). The CDR3 is 13 residues long. Per germline, CDR1 MNHEY and CDR2 SVGAGI. V gave up 5 bases and J gave up 6 bases, with 13 bases separating them. The CDR3 region is CASSPPGGPEAFF. Written as DNA, the CDR3 is TGTGCCAGCAGTCCACCGGGGGGGCCTGAAGCTTTCTTT.

V usage is TRBV19 and J usage is TRBJ1-6; D uncertain. V lost 5 bases to trimming and J lost 0 bases, with 14 bases between them. This CDR3 region has 17 residues. Germline loops: CDR1 LNHDA, CDR2 SQIVND (reference sequence). The CDR3 nucleotides read TGTGCCAGTAGTGACGGGTCCCGCAGCTCCTATAATTCACCCCTCCACTTT. Amino acids: CASSDGSRSSYNSPLHF.

The chain uses TRBV6-5 and TRBJ2-7; 12 nucleotides agree with TRBD1. V shed 10 bases and J 3 bases; nucleotides not matched to a gene: 7. Germline V gene sequence: CDR1 MNHEY, CDR2 SVGAGI. The CDR3 totals 14 residues. The CDR3 loop is CATGGTGGFYEQYF. The DNA of the CDR3 is TGTGCCACCGGGGGGACAGGGGGCTTCTACGAGCAGTACTTC.

The chain is built from TRBV18 and TRBJ1-2; perhaps TRBD1 as D (5 bases). From germline, CDR1 is KGHSH and CDR2 LQKENI. The CDR3 is 14 amino acids. The V and J ends lost 5 bases and 3 bases respectively, with 13 bases between them. As DNA, the CDR3 is TGTGCCAGCTCAACGGGGGAGGGTGACTATGGCTACACCTTC. Translated: CASSTGEGDYGYTF.

The chain uses TRBV5-4 and TRBJ2-7; TRBD1 is a possible D gene (5 bases). The CDR3 has 13 residues. Germline-derived CDR1 and CDR2 are SGHNT and YYREEE (reference sequence). The V end was cut by 4 bases, the J end by 7 bases, with 15 bases between. Here the CDR3 reads CASSQGVWGEQYF. The CDR3 nucleotides are TGTGCCAGCAGCCAAGGGGTTTGGGGAGAGCAGTACTTC. The complete variable domain, with remaining parts taken from reference TRBV5-4 and TRBJ2-7, reads ETGVTQSPTHLIKTRGQQVTLRCSSQSGHNTVSWYQQALGQGPQFIFQYYREEENGRGNFPPRFSGLQFPNYSSELNVNALELDDSALYLCASSQGVWGEQYFGPGTRLTVT.

The rearrangement joins TRBV3-1 (or the pseudogene TRBV3-2) to TRBJ2-2, with 15 bases identical to TRBD2. Unmatched junction bases numbered 13, after V lost 5 bases and J lost 9 bases. The germline CDR1 and CDR2 sequences are LGHDT and YNNKEL (reference sequence). The CDR3 sequence is 18 residues long. Here the CDR3 DNA reads TGTGCCAGCAGCAGAAAAGGACTAGCGGGAGGGCGTGGAAGGGAGCTGTTTTTT. Its protein is CASSRKGLAGGRGRELFF.

This clone was picked up one time. The chain carries TRBV2 and TRBJ2-2; 9 bases map to TRBD2. Germline CDR1 SNHLY, CDR2 FYNNEI. With 4 bases clipped from V and 7 bases from J, the junction kept 7 bases outside the gene matches. This CDR3 is built from 15 residues. CDR3 DNA: TGTGCCAGCAGTGGTGCGGGAGGGCGCGGCGGGGAGCTGTTTTTT. It specifies CASSGAGGRGGELFF.

The J gene is TRBJ1-3, the V gene TRBV28, with D maybe TRBD1 (5 bases). V dropped 6 bases and J dropped 2 bases, with 11 bases sitting between them. Germline V CDR1 and CDR2: MDHEN, SYDVKM. The CDR3 loop spans 14 amino acids. This CDR3 reads CASRRRAAGNTIYF. CDR3 bases: TGTGCCAGCAGGCGCAGGGCAGCTGGAAACACCATATATTTT.

The chain employs TRBV7-2 and TRBJ2-6, with D uncertain. Germline V gives CDR1 SGHTA, CDR2 FQGNSA. The CDR3 has 14 residues. Trimming took off 5 bases at V and 4 bases at J, with 9 bases between the two ends. The CDR3 DNA sequence: TGTGCCAGCAGCCTCCCTAGGGGGGCCAACGTCCTGACTTTC. Protein sequence: CASSLPRGANVLTF.

The DNA for the CDR3 is TGTGCCACCAGTGATGGGGCAGGGGAGGGTGAGCAGTTCTTC. Its translation is CATSDGAGEGEQFF. The V and J genes are TRBV24-1 and TRBJ2-1; D is possibly TRBD2 (7 bases). Trimming stripped 3 bases from V and 9 bases from J, with 14 bases between. The CDR3 sequence is 14 residues long. Per the germline V gene, CDR1 is KGHDR and CDR2 is SFDVKD.

This clone has only one observation. This chain links TRBV3-1 (or the pseudogene TRBV3-2) with TRBJ2-1, with TRBD1 identical over 7 bases. Trimming at V came to 5 bases and at J to 4 bases, leaving 5 bases not matched to a gene. From germline, CDR1 is LGHDT and CDR2 YNNKEL (reference sequence). This CDR3 has 14 residues. CDR3 sequence (DNA): TGTGCCAGCAGCGATCCGGGACAGTACAATGAGCAGTTCTTC. Translation: CASSDPGQYNEQFF.

The chain links TRBV5-1 to TRBJ2-7; TRBD2 matches 8 bases. Unmatched junction bases numbered 7, after V lost 5 bases and J lost 0 bases. Germline CDR1 is SGHRS and CDR2 is YFSETQ. This CDR3 comprises 15 residues. CDR3 DNA sequence: TGCGCCAGCAGAAAGACTAGCGACAGCTCCTACGAGCAGTACTTC. It yields the protein CASRKTSDSSYEQYF.

V and J are TRBV13 and TRBJ2-1; 9 nucleotides line up with TRBD2. The germline V gene encodes CDR1 PRHDT and CDR2 FYEKMQ (reference sequence). After removal of 7 bases from V and 0 bases from J, the junction contained 7 bases not matched to a gene. This CDR3 spans 16 amino acids. CDR3 residues: CASTFSGRSSYNEQFF. In DNA form, the CDR3 reads TGTGCCAGCACCTTTAGCGGGAGAAGCTCCTACAATGAGCAGTTCTTC.

This clone was detected once. The chain joins TRBV3-1 (or the pseudogene TRBV3-2) to TRBJ1-2; D is possibly TRBD1 (6 bases). The V gene's germline CDR1 is LGHDT and CDR2 YNNKEL (reference sequence). CDR3 length: 15 residues. V lost 4 bases and J 1 base, leaving 13 bases between the germline ends. DNA of the CDR3: TGTGCCAGCAGCCCCTGGACAGTTTTTAACTATGGCTACACCTTC. Translating gives CASSPWTVFNYGYTF.

This chain uses TRBV7-9 with TRBJ2-3; tentatively, D is TRBD2 (5 bases). Germline V CDR1 and CDR2: SEHNR, FQNEAQ (reference sequence). The germline V and J ends were trimmed by 1 base and 6 bases, with 14 bases remaining between them. The CDR3 loop spans 15 amino acids. As DNA, the CDR3 is TGTGCCAGCAGCTTAGTGGTGGCGGGCGTGGATACGCAGTATTTT. Translating gives CASSLVVAGVDTQYF.

V gene TRBV29-1 combines with J gene TRBJ2-2; 10 nucleotides agree with TRBD1. Per germline, CDR1 SQVTM and CDR2 ANQGSEA. With 7 bases clipped from V and 5 bases from J, the junction kept 4 bases outside the gene matches. The CDR3 is 13 residues long. The CDR3 DNA follows: TGCAGCGCCACGGACAGGGGGACCGGGGAGCTGTTTTTT. This encodes CSATDRGTGELFF.

This rearrangement joins TRBV3-1 (or the pseudogene TRBV3-2) to TRBJ1-1, with D tentatively TRBD1 (5 bases). V gave up 2 bases and J gave up 12 bases, with 13 bases separating them. This CDR3 comprises 12 residues. Germline values: CDR1 LGHDT, CDR2 YNNKEL (reference sequence). In nucleotides, the CDR3 is TGTGCCAGCAGCCAATTTCCGGGGGAAACTTTCTTT. Its protein product is CASSQFPGETFF.